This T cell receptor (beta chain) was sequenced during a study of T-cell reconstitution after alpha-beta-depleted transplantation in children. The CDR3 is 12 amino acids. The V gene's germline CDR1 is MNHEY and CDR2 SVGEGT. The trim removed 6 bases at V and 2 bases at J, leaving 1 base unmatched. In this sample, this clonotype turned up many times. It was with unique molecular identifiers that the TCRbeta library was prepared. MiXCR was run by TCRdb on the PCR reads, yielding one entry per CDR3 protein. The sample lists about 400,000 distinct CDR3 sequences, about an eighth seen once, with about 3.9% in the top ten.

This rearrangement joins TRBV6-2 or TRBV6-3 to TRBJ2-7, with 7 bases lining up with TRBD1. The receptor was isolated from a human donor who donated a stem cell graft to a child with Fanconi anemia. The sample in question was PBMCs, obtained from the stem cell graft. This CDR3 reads CASRDRTYEQYV. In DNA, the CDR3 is TGTGCCAGCAGGGACAGGACCTACGAGCAGTACGTC.